This passage covers 14 T cell receptor beta chains from one sample sequenced in a study of OX40 agonist ivuxolimab in advanced cancers. Using immunoSEQ multiplex PCR, the repertoire was profiled, and TCRdb retains in-frame clones only, with some absent. The sample consists of around 39,000 clones, 82% of them appearing once. This sample comprised CD4+ or CD8+ T cells sorted from blood, obtained in a trial of the OX40 agonist ivuxolimab. All receptors come from an adult with an advanced solid tumor such as melanoma, head and neck, liver or kidney cancer.

This sequence joins TRBV9 and TRBJ2-5, with D perhaps matching TRBD1 or TRBD2 (5 bases each). The CDR3 consists of 15 residues. Per the germline V gene, CDR1 is SGDLS and CDR2 is YYNGEE. V dropped 0 bases and J dropped 5 bases, with 14 bases sitting between them. CDR3 bases: TGTGCCAGCAGCGTAGGGGAACCGGGGCGCGAGACCCAGTACTTC. This encodes CASSVGEPGRETQYF.

V and J are TRBV7-2 and TRBJ1-2; 10 nucleotides agree with TRBD1. The germline CDR1 and CDR2 sequences are SGHTA and FQGNSA. This CDR3 has 16 residues. V shed 2 bases, J shed 4 bases, and the junction held 7 bases outside the gene matches. The DNA for the CDR3 is TGTGCCAGCAGCTTAATCGGGACAGGGGTCGCCTATGGCTACACCTTC. This sequence encodes CASSLIGTGVAYGYTF. The variable domain in full, completed from reference TRBV7-2 and TRBJ1-2, reads GAGVSQSPSNKVTEKGKDVELRCDPISGHTALYWYRQSLGQGLEFLIYFQGNSAPDKSGLPSDRFSAERTGGSVSTLTIQRTQQEDSAVYLCASSLIGTGVAYGYTFGSGTRLTVV.

The chain joins TRBV7-2 to TRBJ2-5; D is unresolved. The V and J ends lost 3 bases and 14 bases respectively, with 13 bases between them. The CDR3 is 11 amino acids. The germline gives CDR1 SGHTA, CDR2 FQGNSA. The CDR3 bases are TGTGCCAGCAGCTTGGGCCTCGCTCCCTACTTC. This sequence encodes CASSLGLAPYF. Combining the CDR3 with reference TRBV7-2 and TRBJ2-5 gives the whole variable domain GAGVSQSPSNKVTEKGKDVELRCDPISGHTALYWYRQSLGQGLEFLIYFQGNSAPDKSGLPSDRFSAERTGGSVSTLTIQRTQQEDSAVYLCASSLGLAPYFGPGTRLLVL.

The gene calls are TRBV5-4 and TRBJ2-5; D possibly corresponds to TRBD2 (6 bases). The CDR3 runs 11 residues. Germline assignment: CDR1 SGHNT and CDR2 YYREEE (reference sequence). Trimming took off 4 bases at V and 14 bases at J, with 15 bases between the two ends. The CDR3 sequence: CASSDRDSRYF. CDR3 DNA sequence: TGTGCCAGCAGCGATCGGGACTCCCGATACTTC.

This chain connects TRBV5-4 to TRBJ2-2, with 7 bases fitting TRBD1. The CDR3 loop spans 14 amino acids. The V and J ends lost 5 bases and 6 bases, in that order; junction bases with no gene match: 7. The germline CDR1 and CDR2 sequences are SGHNT and YYREEE (reference sequence). This chain's CDR3 is CASRGRQGSGELFF. In DNA form, the CDR3 reads TGTGCCAGCAGAGGGAGACAGGGCTCCGGGGAGCTGTTTTTT.

The chain combines TRBV30 with TRBJ2-5; D uncertain. The last part of the DNA fits TRBJ2-7 better; the J call may be wrong. Germline V gene sequence: CDR1 GTSNPN, CDR2 SVGIG (reference sequence). This CDR3 is built from 15 residues. Here the CDR3 DNA reads TGTGCCTGGACTAATAGGGCCCGGGTCTCCTACGAGCAGTACTTC. Translating gives CAWTNRARVSYEQYF.

The chain is built from TRBV15 and TRBJ2-3; 10 nucleotides align to TRBD2. Germline CDR1 is LNHNV and CDR2 is YYDKDF (reference sequence). CDR3 size: 14 residues. V gave up 8 bases and J gave up 2 bases; unmatched junction bases: 4. The CDR3 region has the DNA TGTGCCACCTTAGCGGGGGGCCTCACAGATACGCAGTATTTT. Its protein product is CATLAGGLTDTQYF.

This sequence joins TRBV11-3 and TRBJ2-1; tentative D call: TRBD2 (5 bases). CDR1 SGHNT and CDR2 YENEEA come from the germline V gene. The CDR3 consists of 14 residues. Deletions cut 0 bases from V and 6 bases from J, with 9 bases between. The CDR3 sequence: CASSLEEASNEQFF. The CDR3 DNA reads TGTGCCAGCAGCTTAGAGGAGGCATCCAATGAGCAGTTCTTC. Drawing the rest from reference TRBV11-3 and TRBJ2-1, the complete variable domain is EAGVVQSPRYKIIEKKQPVAFWCNPISGHNTLYWYLQNLGQGPELLIRYENEEAVDDSQLPKDRFSAERLKGVDSTLKIQPAELGDSAVYLCASSLEEASNEQFFGPGTRLTVL.

The chain joins TRBV7-8 to TRBJ2-1, with 7 bases aligning to TRBD1. CDR1 is SGHVS, CDR2 FQNEAQ, per germline. V was pared by 5 bases and J by 4 bases, with 8 bases of the junction left unmatched. The CDR3 extends over 15 amino acids. For the CDR3, the DNA is TGTGCCAGCAGCCGATCCGGGACAGCATACAATGAGCAGTTCTTC. Its translation is CASSRSGTAYNEQFF.

This chain uses TRBV6-6 with TRBJ2-5; TRBD2 aligns across 8 bases. After removal of 8 bases from V and 4 bases from J, the junction contained 9 bases not matched to a gene. CDR3 length: 14 amino acids. The germline CDR1 and CDR2 sequences are MNHNY and SVGAGI (reference sequence). CDR3 nucleotides: TGTGCCAGCCTAGCGGGTTCCGCCCCAGAGACCCAGTACTTC. Amino acids: CASLAGSAPETQYF.

Comment on this clone: Other DNA sequences from this sample encode an identical CDR3 as well. The chain carries TRBV7-2 and TRBJ2-1; 11 bases agree with TRBD2. Germline loops: CDR1 SGHTA, CDR2 FQGNSA. The CDR3 sequence is 16 residues long. Trimming took 1 base from V and 6 from J; bases not matched to a gene: 5. The CDR3 spells CASSLDSGGAPNEQFF. The CDR3 nucleotides are TGTGCCAGCAGCTTAGATAGCGGGGGGGCCCCCAATGAGCAGTTCTTC.

CDR3 in DNA: TGTGCCAGCAGCCAGGAATACAGGGGCATCTATGGCTACACCTTC. This translates into CASSQEYRGIYGYTF. The genes are TRBV14 and TRBJ1-2, with 7 nucleotides matching TRBD1. The CDR3 has 15 residues. The trim removed 3 bases at V and 4 bases at J, leaving 8 bases unmatched. CDR1 is SGHDN and CDR2 is FVKESK in the germline V gene.

This chain links TRBV7-8 with TRBJ2-2; 12 bases are shared with TRBD2. CDR1 and CDR2 from the germline V gene are SGHVS and FQNEAQ. This CDR3 spans 16 amino acids. The V segment lost 4 bases and the J segment 2 bases; nucleotides outside the gene matches: 2. The CDR3 sequence is CASSSLAGGNTGELFF. Written as DNA, the CDR3 is TGTGCCAGCAGCTCACTAGCGGGGGGTAACACCGGGGAGCTGTTTTTT. Filled out from reference TRBV7-8 and TRBJ2-2, the complete variable domain reads GAGVSQSPRYKVAKRGQDVALRCDPISGHVSLFWYQQALGQGPEFLTYFQNEAQLDKSGLPSDRFFAERPEGSVSTLKIQRTQQEDSAVYLCASSSLAGGNTGELFFGEGSRLTVL.

The chain has TRBV9 and TRBJ1-1; tentative D call: TRBD1 (5 bases). Looked up from germline, CDR1 is SGDLS and CDR2 is YYNGEE. V shed 5 bases and J shed 3 bases, with 14 bases lying between them. CDR3 length: 14 residues. The CDR3 sequence: CASSAGARDTEAFF. The CDR3 bases are TGTGCCAGCAGTGCCGGGGCGAGGGACACTGAAGCTTTCTTT. Using reference TRBV9 and TRBJ1-1 for the parts outside the CDR3, the full variable domain is DSGVTQTPKHLITATGQRVTLRCSPRSGDLSVYWYQQSLDQGLQFLIQYYNGEERAKGNILERFSAQQFPDLHSELNLSSLELGDSALYFCASSAGARDTEAFFGQGTRLTVV.